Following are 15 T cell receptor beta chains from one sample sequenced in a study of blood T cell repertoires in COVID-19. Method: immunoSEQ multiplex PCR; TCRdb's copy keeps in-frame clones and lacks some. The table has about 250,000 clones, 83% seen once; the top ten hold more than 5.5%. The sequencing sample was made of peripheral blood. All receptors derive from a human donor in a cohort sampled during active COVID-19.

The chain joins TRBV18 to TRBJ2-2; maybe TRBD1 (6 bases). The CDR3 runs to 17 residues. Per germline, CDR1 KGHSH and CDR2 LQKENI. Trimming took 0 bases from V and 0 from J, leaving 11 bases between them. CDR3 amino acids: CASSPPVRGSNTGELFF. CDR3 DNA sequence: TGTGCCAGCTCACCACCGGTGAGGGGGTCGAACACCGGGGAGCTGTTTTTT.

CDR3: CASSKSRQGWNTEAFF. CDR3 bases: TGTGCCAGTAGCAAATCCCGCCAGGGCTGGAACACTGAAGCTTTCTTT. The genes are TRBV19 and TRBJ1-1; TRBD1 might be the D (5 bases). The CDR3 covers 16 residues. CDR1 LNHDA and CDR2 SQIVND come from the germline V gene (reference sequence). Trimming pared 6 bases from V and 1 base from J, leaving 18 bases between. Combining the CDR3 with reference TRBV19 and TRBJ1-1 gives the whole variable domain DGGITQSPKYLFRKEGQNVTLSCEQNLNHDAMYWYRQDPGQGLRLIYYSQIVNDFQKGDIAEGYSVSREKKESFPLTVTSAQKNPTAFYLCASSKSRQGWNTEAFFGQGTRLTVV.

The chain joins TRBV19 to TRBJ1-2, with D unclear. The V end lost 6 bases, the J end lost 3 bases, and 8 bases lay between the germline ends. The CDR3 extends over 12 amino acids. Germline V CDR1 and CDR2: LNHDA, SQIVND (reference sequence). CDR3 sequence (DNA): TGTGCCAGTAGAGGCGGGGACTATGGCTACACCTTC. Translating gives CASRGGDYGYTF. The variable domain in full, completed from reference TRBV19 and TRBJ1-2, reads DGGITQSPKYLFRKEGQNVTLSCEQNLNHDAMYWYRQDPGQGLRLIYYSQIVNDFQKGDIAEGYSVSREKKESFPLTVTSAQKNPTAFYLCASRGGDYGYTFGSGTRLTVV.

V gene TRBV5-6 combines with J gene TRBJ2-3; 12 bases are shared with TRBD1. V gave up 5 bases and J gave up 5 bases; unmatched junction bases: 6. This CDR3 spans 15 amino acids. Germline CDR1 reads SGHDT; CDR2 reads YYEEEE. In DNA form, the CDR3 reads TGTGCCAGCAGAGGGACAGGGGGCGCGGAAGATACGCAGTATTTT. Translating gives CASRGTGGAEDTQYF.

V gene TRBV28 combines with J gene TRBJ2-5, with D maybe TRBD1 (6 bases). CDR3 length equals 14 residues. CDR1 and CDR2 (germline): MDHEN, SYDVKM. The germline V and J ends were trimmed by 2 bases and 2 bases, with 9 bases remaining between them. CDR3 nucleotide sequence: TGTGCCAGCAGTTTAGGACAGATTCAAGAGACCCAGTACTTC. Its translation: CASSLGQIQETQYF. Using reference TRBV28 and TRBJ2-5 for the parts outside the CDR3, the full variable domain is DVKVTQSSRYLVKRTGEKVFLECVQDMDHENMFWYRQDPGLGLRLIYFSYDVKMKEKGDIPEGYSVSREKKERFSLILESASTNQTSMYLCASSLGQIQETQYFGPGTRLLVL.

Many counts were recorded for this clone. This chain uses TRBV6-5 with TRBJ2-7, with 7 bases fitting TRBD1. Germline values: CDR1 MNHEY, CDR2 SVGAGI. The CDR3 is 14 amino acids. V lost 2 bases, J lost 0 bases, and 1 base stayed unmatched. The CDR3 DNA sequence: TGTGCCAGCAGTTACGACAGGGACTCCTACGAGCAGTACTTC. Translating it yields CASSYDRDSYEQYF.

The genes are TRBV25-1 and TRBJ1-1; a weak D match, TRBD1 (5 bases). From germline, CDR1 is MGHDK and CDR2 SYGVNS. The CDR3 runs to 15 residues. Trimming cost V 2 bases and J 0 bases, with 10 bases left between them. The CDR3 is CASSEGSGLNTEAFF. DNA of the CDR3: TGTGCCAGCAGTGAAGGGTCAGGGTTGAACACTGAAGCTTTCTTT.

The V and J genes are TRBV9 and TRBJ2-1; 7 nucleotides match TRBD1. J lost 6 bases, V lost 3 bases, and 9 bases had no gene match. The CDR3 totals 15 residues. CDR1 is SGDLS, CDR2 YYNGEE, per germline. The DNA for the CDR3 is TGTGCCAGCAGCGCAGACCGAGGGGGCTCCAATGAGCAGTTCTTC. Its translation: CASSADRGGSNEQFF.

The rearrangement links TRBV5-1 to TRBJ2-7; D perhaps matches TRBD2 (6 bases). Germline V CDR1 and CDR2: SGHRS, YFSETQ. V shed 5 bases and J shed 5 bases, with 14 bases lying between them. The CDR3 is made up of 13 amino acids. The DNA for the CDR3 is TGCGCCAGCAGACAAACCGCGGGGAACGAGCAGTACTTC. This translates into CASRQTAGNEQYF.

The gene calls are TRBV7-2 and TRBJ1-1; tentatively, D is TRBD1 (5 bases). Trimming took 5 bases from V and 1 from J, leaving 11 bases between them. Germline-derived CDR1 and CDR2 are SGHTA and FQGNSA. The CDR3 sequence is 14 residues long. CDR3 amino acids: CASSMGLQNTEAFF. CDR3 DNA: TGTGCCAGCAGCATGGGACTACAGAACACTGAAGCTTTCTTT.

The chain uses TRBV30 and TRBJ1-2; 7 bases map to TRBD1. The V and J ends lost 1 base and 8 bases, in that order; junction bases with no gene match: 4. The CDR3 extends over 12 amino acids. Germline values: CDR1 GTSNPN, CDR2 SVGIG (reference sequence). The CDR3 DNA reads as TGTGCCTGGAGTGAAGGGGACAGAGGCTACACCTTC. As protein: CAWSEGDRGYTF.

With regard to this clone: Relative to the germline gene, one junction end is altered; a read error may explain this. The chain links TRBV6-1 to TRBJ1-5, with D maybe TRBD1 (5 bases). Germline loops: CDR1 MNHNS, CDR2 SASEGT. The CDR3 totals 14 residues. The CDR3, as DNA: TGTGCCAGCAGCGAAGTGCGGGAGGGGCAGCCCCAGCATTTT. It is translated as CASSEVREGQPQHF.

CDR3 sequence reads: CASRSPGLSSYEQYF. CDR3 nucleotides: TGTGCCAGCAGAAGTCCGGGACTCAGCTCCTACGAGCAGTACTTC. This chain links TRBV28 with TRBJ2-7, with a possible D match to TRBD2 (6 bases). Germline CDR1 is MDHEN and CDR2 is SYDVKM. V lost 6 bases to trimming and J lost 0 bases, with 15 bases between them. The CDR3 is 15 amino acids.

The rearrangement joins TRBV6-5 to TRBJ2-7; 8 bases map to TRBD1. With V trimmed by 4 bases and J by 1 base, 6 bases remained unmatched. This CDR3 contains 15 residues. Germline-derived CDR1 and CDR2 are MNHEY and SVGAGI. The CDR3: CASSLDREGSYEQYF. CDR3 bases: TGTGCCAGCAGTTTGGACAGGGAAGGGTCCTACGAGCAGTACTTC.

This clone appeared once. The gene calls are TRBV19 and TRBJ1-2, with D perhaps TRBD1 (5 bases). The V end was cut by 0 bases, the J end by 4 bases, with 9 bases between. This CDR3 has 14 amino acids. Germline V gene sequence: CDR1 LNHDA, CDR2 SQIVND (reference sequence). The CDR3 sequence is CASSIDSGFYGYTF. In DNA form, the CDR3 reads TGTGCCAGTAGTATAGACTCAGGGTTCTATGGCTACACCTTC.